Presented here are 24 T cell receptor beta chains from one specimen sequenced in a study of response to subunit inactivated influenza vaccine. One entry per CDR3 protein, called by TCRdb with MiXCR from the RT-PCR reads. The sample contains 150,000 or so distinct CDR3 sequences, roughly 10% of which appear only once. The specimen comprised CD8+ T cells sorted from PBMCs, sampled 23 months after vaccination. Receptors originate from a man between 50 and 69 years old who received an inactivated influenza vaccine.

This clonotype was seen more than once but under ten times. The gene calls are TRBV4-2 and TRBJ1-2; the match to TRBD1 covers 12 bases. CDR3 length: 16 amino acids. V shed 4 bases, J shed 6 bases, and the junction held 9 bases outside the gene matches. Per germline, CDR1 LGHNA and CDR2 YNFKEQ. In DNA, the CDR3 is TGTGCCAGCAGCCCGGAGCCGGGACAGGGGGCGGATGGCTACACCTTC. Protein product: CASSPEPGQGADGYTF.

This clonotype came up many times. V and J are TRBV6-1 and TRBJ2-1; TRBD2 matches at 8 bases. V lost 2 bases and J lost 5; bases outside the gene matches: 5. The germline V gene encodes CDR1 MNHNS and CDR2 SASEGT. The CDR3 is 15 residues long. CDR3 DNA sequence: TGTGCCAGCAGTGAACGGGGGGGCATCCACAATGAGCAGTTCTTC. Its translation is CASSERGGIHNEQFF.

As regards this clonotype: Germline is not matched at one junction end, which may reflect a read error. The CDR3 sequence is CASSPRGTGTNELYF. The CDR3 nucleotides are TGTGCCAGCAGCCCTAGAGGGACAGGGACCAACGAGCTGTACTTC. V gene TRBV7-9 combines with J gene TRBJ2-7; 9 bases are shared with TRBD1. Germline assignment: CDR1 SEHNR and CDR2 FQNEAQ (reference sequence). This CDR3 spans 15 amino acids.

This clonotype was picked up a small number of times. The chain carries TRBV6-5 and TRBJ1-5; maybe TRBD1 (6 bases). Trimming left V 3 bases short and J 1 base short, with 13 bases between. Germline V CDR1 and CDR2: MNHEY, SVGAGI. This CDR3 has 16 residues. CDR3 protein: CASSYGPRGSNQPQHF. The CDR3 nucleotides read TGTGCCAGCAGTTATGGTCCGAGGGGGAGCAATCAGCCCCAGCATTTT.

The chain combines TRBV10-1 with TRBJ1-1; 7 nucleotides line up with TRBD1. Germline V lookup: CDR1 WNHNN, CDR2 SYGVQD (reference sequence). The CDR3 length is 14 residues. The V segment lost 1 base and the J segment 7 bases; nucleotides outside the gene matches: 6. The CDR3 reads CASSELTGEDEAFF. CDR3 bases: TGCGCCAGCAGTGAGTTAACAGGGGAAGATGAAGCTTTCTTT.

V is TRBV29-1 and J is TRBJ2-3; 14 bases map to TRBD2. The CDR3 is made up of 15 amino acids. V was clipped by 6 bases and J by 2 bases; unmatched bases: 4. CDR1 is SQVTM and CDR2 is ANQGSEA in the germline V gene. The CDR3 bases are TGCAGCGTCCAGGGACTAGCGGGGGACACAGATACGCAGTATTTT. Translation: CSVQGLAGDTDTQYF.

This chain joins TRBV9 and TRBJ2-5; D possibly corresponds to TRBD2 (6 bases). This CDR3 is built from 14 residues. Trimming took 3 bases from V and 9 from J, leaving 18 bases between them. From germline, CDR1 is SGDLS and CDR2 YYNGEE. CDR3 coding DNA: TGTGCCAGCAGCGCGGGGACTGACCTGGGGGCCCAGTACTTC. This sequence encodes CASSAGTDLGAQYF. The full variable domain, completed using reference TRBV9 and TRBJ2-5, is DSGVTQTPKHLITATGQRVTLRCSPRSGDLSVYWYQQSLDQGLQFLIQYYNGEERAKGNILERFSAQQFPDLHSELNLSSLELGDSALYFCASSAGTDLGAQYFGPGTRLLVL.

This clonotype was seen only a few times. J is TRBJ2-3 and V is TRBV12-3 or TRBV12-4; TRBD1 matches 7 bases. CDR3 size: 16 residues. Trimming at V came to 3 bases and at J to 1 base, leaving 7 bases not matched to a gene. As DNA, the CDR3 is TGTGCCAGCAGTTTGTCGACAGGGTTAGGCACAGATACGCAGTATTTT. This gives the protein CASSLSTGLGTDTQYF.

The sample holds a few counts of this clonotype. The V gene is TRBV11-2, the J gene TRBJ2-7; a weak D match, TRBD2 (6 bases). This CDR3 is built from 14 residues. Germline V gene sequence: CDR1 SGHAT, CDR2 FQNNGV. V was pared by 1 base and J by 3 bases, with 10 bases between. The chain's CDR3 is CASSLAGAYYEQYF. The DNA for the CDR3 is TGTGCCAGCAGCTTAGCGGGAGCCTACTACGAGCAGTACTTC.

This clonotype was seen a few times. The V gene is TRBV12-3 or TRBV12-4, the J gene TRBJ1-1; D unresolved. The V end lost 2 bases, the J end lost 5 bases, and 15 bases lay between the germline ends. CDR3 length: 15 residues. The CDR3 reads CASSLSAGFGTEAFF. The CDR3 bases are TGTGCCAGCAGTTTAAGTGCGGGGTTCGGTACTGAAGCTTTCTTT.

This clonotype was found a few times. This sequence joins TRBV3-1 and TRBJ2-3, with D possibly being TRBD1 (6 bases). The germline V gene encodes CDR1 LGHDT and CDR2 YNNKEL (reference sequence). The V end lost 4 bases, the J end lost 5 bases, and 10 bases lay between the germline ends. CDR3 length equals 13 residues. The DNA of the CDR3 is TGTGCCAGCAGCCCGGACAGCCAAGATACGCAGTATTTT. Translating gives CASSPDSQDTQYF.

This clonotype came up a few times. The genes are TRBV29-1 and TRBJ1-1, with D possibly matching TRBD1 (5 bases). Trimming took off 6 bases at V and 6 bases at J, with 11 bases between the two ends. The CDR3 spans 11 residues. Germline loops: CDR1 SQVTM, CDR2 ANQGSEA. CDR3 in DNA: TGCAGCGTCCCGTCGGGGGCTGAAGCTTTCTTT. Protein product: CSVPSGAEAFF.

The chain links TRBV27 to TRBJ2-1; D remains unclear. Germline CDR1 MNHEY, CDR2 SMNVEV (reference sequence). With 5 bases removed from V and 3 bases from J, the gap between germline ends came to 14 bases. This CDR3 is 15 amino acids long. CDR3 amino acids: CASSLTRNYYNEQFF. The DNA of the CDR3 is TGTGCCAGCAGTCTAACTCGAAACTACTACAATGAGCAGTTCTTC.

This clonotype was recorded a few times. The chain recombines TRBV9 with TRBJ1-2, with D hard to call. The CDR3 spans 15 residues. The germline V gene encodes CDR1 SGDLS and CDR2 YYNGEE. The V gene lost 3 bases and the J gene lost 3 bases, with 15 bases spanning the gap. The CDR3 loop is CASSGYRESDYGYTF. The CDR3 bases are TGTGCCAGCAGCGGATACCGGGAAAGTGACTATGGCTACACCTTC.

The rearrangement joins TRBV5-1 to TRBJ2-1; TRBD1 matches at 8 bases. The ends lost 9 bases at V and 5 bases at J; junction bases unmatched: 4. Germline V gene sequence: CDR1 SGHRS, CDR2 YFSETQ. The CDR3 totals 12 residues. The CDR3 sequence: CATDRVDNEQFF. CDR3 DNA: TGCGCCACGGACAGGGTAGACAATGAGCAGTTCTTC.

As concerns this clonotype: A read error may be the cause here, since a much bigger clone is one base away. This chain joins TRBV5-6 and TRBJ2-7, with 11 bases matching TRBD2. CDR3 size: 14 residues. Germline values: CDR1 SGHDT, CDR2 YYEEEE. The CDR3 loop reads CAGSFGTSGYEQYF. CDR3 in DNA: TGTGCCGGCAGCTTTGGGACTAGCGGCTACGAGCAGTACTTC.

This clonotype was seen ten or more times. J is TRBJ2-7 and V is TRBV20-1; 9 nucleotides match TRBD2. Germline CDR1 is DFQATT and CDR2 is SNEGSKA (reference sequence). CDR3 length: 14 residues. J gave up 3 bases and V 5 bases, and 8 bases lay outside the gene matches. DNA for the CDR3: TGCAGTGCTGAGAGACTAGCGGAATACTACGAGCAGTACTTC. This encodes CSAERLAEYYEQYF.

This clonotype was counted between two and nine times. The chain has TRBV29-1 and TRBJ1-1; D gene ambiguous. CDR1 and CDR2 (germline): SQVTM, ANQGSEA. This CDR3 contains 12 residues. The germline V and J ends were trimmed by 3 bases and 4 bases, with 9 bases remaining between them. The CDR3 DNA reads TGCAGCGTTGAGGGAGGGTTCACTGAAGCTTTCTTT. As protein: CSVEGGFTEAFF.

The CDR3 nucleotides are TGCGCCAGCAGCCAAGATCTTCTAGCGGGGACCTCCTACGAGCAGTACTTC. Amino acid sequence: CASSQDLLAGTSYEQYF. This rearrangement joins TRBV4-3 to TRBJ2-7; 9 nucleotides agree with TRBD2. Per the germline V gene, CDR1 is LGHNA and CDR2 is YSLEER. V lost 0 bases to trimming and J lost 0 bases; unmatched junction nucleotides: 6. CDR3 length: 17 amino acids.

This clonotype was observed a handful of times. The chain has TRBV7-6 and TRBJ1-1, with D uncertain. The CDR3 is 18 residues long. V was clipped by 5 bases and J by 2 bases, with 24 bases between them. Germline V lookup: CDR1 SGHVS, CDR2 FNYEAQ. The CDR3 sequence: CASSPPTWAKIRNTEAFF. The CDR3 region has the DNA TGTGCCAGCAGCCCCCCAACGTGGGCCAAAATAAGAAACACTGAAGCTTTCTTT. Using reference TRBV7-6 and TRBJ1-1 for the parts outside the CDR3, the full variable domain is GAGVSQSPRYKVTKRGQDVALRCDPISGHVSLYWYRQALGQGPEFLTYFNYEAQQDKSGLPNDRFSAERPEGSISTLTIQRTEQRDSAMYRCASSPPTWAKIRNTEAFFGQGTRLTVV.

This clonotype was detected a few times. V usage is TRBV19 and J usage is TRBJ2-3; 10 nucleotides align to TRBD1. This CDR3 comprises 16 residues. Germline V CDR1 and CDR2: LNHDA, SQIVND (reference sequence). V lost 0 bases and J lost 3; bases outside the gene matches: 3. This CDR3 is CASSIEDRGLTDTQYF. In DNA form, the CDR3 reads TGTGCCAGTAGTATAGAAGACAGGGGGCTAACAGATACGCAGTATTTT.

The chain is built from TRBV12-3 or TRBV12-4 and TRBJ2-6, with TRBD1 identical over 8 bases. V shed 5 bases and J 9 bases; nucleotides not matched to a gene: 12. The CDR3 sequence is 16 residues long. This CDR3 is CASSPGQEGWVNVLTF. The CDR3 region has the DNA TGTGCCAGCAGTCCGGGACAGGAGGGTTGGGTCAACGTCCTGACTTTC.

Only a few counts were recorded for this clonotype. This chain joins TRBV6-1 and TRBJ1-5, with D perhaps matching TRBD1 (5 bases). Germline V gene lookup returns CDR1 MNHNS and CDR2 SASEGT. CDR3 length: 14 residues. V lost 7 bases, J lost 2 bases, and 12 bases lay in between. Here the CDR3 reads CASTGHWGNQPQHF. CDR3 coding DNA: TGTGCCAGCACCGGACATTGGGGCAATCAGCCCCAGCATTTT.

This clonotype was recorded at least ten times. The chain joins TRBV12-3 or TRBV12-4 to TRBJ1-4, with D uncertain. CDR3 length: 15 amino acids. Deletions cut 3 bases from V and 7 bases from J, with 15 bases between. In DNA form, the CDR3 reads TGTGCCAGCAGTTTTAGAGAGGTCTTAAGTGAAAAACTGTTTTTT. Its protein product is CASSFREVLSEKLFF.